This passage covers 19 T cell receptor beta chains from one sample sequenced in a study of cytomegalovirus exposure and HLA in healthy donors. Primers for the PCR totalled 60 Vbeta and 13 Jbeta. TCRdb keeps only in-frame clones here, not all; method: immunoSEQ multiplex PCR. The table has 100,000 or so clones, about four fifths seen once. The source material was PBMCs. Source of these receptors: a young man in good health and CMV-seronegative.

The chain carries TRBV9 and TRBJ2-1; tentative D call: TRBD2 (6 bases). V shed 0 bases and J shed 4 bases, with 14 bases lying between them. The CDR3 is 16 residues long. The germline V gene has CDR1 SGDLS and CDR2 YYNGEE. CDR3 sequence (DNA): TGTGCCAGCAGCGTAGACGTGTTAGGGACTTACAATGAGCAGTTCTTC. Amino acid sequence: CASSVDVLGTYNEQFF.

The chain is built from TRBV25-1 and TRBJ1-4; D is uncertain. In germline, CDR1 is MGHDK, CDR2 SYGVNS. The CDR3 totals 14 residues. V lost 7 bases, J lost 5 bases, and 14 bases lay in between. The CDR3 region is CASTRGVKNEKLFF. The DNA for the CDR3 is TGTGCCAGCACCCGGGGAGTAAAAAATGAAAAACTGTTTTTT. The entire variable domain, with the rest obtained from reference TRBV25-1 and TRBJ1-4, is as follows: EADIYQTPRYLVIGTGKKITLECSQTMGHDKMYWYQQDPGMELHLIHYSYGVNSTEKGDLSSESTVSRIRTEHFPLTLESARPSHTSQYLCASTRGVKNEKLFFGSGTQLSVL.

This clone was recorded a few times. V is TRBV29-1 and J is TRBJ2-7; perhaps TRBD1 as D (5 bases). This CDR3 spans 12 amino acids. The germline V gene encodes CDR1 SQVTM and CDR2 ANQGSEA. V dropped 6 bases and J dropped 3 bases, with 12 bases sitting between them. CDR3 amino acids: CSVRQSIYEQYF. The CDR3 nucleotides are TGCAGCGTGAGACAGAGCATCTACGAGCAGTACTTC.

This clone turned up a few times. The chain couples TRBV6-5 to TRBJ2-7, with 8 bases lining up with TRBD1. This CDR3 is 14 amino acids long. Germline trimming cut 5 bases from V and 4 bases from J; bases unmatched to any gene: 7. Germline loops: CDR1 MNHEY, CDR2 SVGAGI. The CDR3 region is CASSVRTGPYEQYF. The CDR3 DNA reads TGTGCCAGCAGTGTAAGGACAGGGCCATACGAGCAGTACTTC.

The chain combines TRBV5-1 with TRBJ2-7; 8 bases agree with TRBD2. Germline V gives CDR1 SGHRS, CDR2 YFSETQ. This CDR3 contains 16 residues. V lost 4 bases, J lost 1 base, and 10 bases stayed unmatched. The CDR3 coding sequence is TGCGCCAGCAGCCGGGGGGGGCAGGGAGGATCCTACGAGCAGTACTTC. This codes for CASSRGGQGGSYEQYF.

This clone was counted a few times. V gene TRBV6-4 combines with J gene TRBJ1-1; possible D gene TRBD1, 6 bases. From germline, CDR1 is MRHNA and CDR2 SNTAGT. This CDR3 is 14 amino acids long. Deletions cut 2 bases from V and 4 bases from J, with 11 bases between. As DNA, the CDR3 is TGTGCCAGCAGTGACACGATAGGGGGCACTGAAGCTTTCTTT. Translated, it gives CASSDTIGGTEAFF.

A few counts support this clone. This chain connects TRBV6-7 to TRBJ1-3, with D uncertain. TRBV6-7 is assigned to the ORF class and has an uncertain function. Trimming took off 4 bases at V and 0 bases at J, with 13 bases between the two ends. The CDR3 contains 16 residues. The CDR3 protein is CASSCCVAGSGNTIYF. As DNA, the CDR3 is TGTGCCAGCAGTTGTTGTGTTGCGGGCTCTGGAAACACCATATATTTT.

The genes are TRBV18 and TRBJ2-3, with 12 bases matching TRBD2. V shed 0 bases and J 2 bases; nucleotides not matched to a gene: 3. Germline V gene lookup returns CDR1 KGHSH and CDR2 LQKENI. The CDR3 length is 17 residues. The CDR3: CASSPPGLAGTTDTQYF. The CDR3 nucleotides are TGTGCCAGCTCACCACCAGGACTAGCGGGGACCACAGATACGCAGTATTTT. The whole variable domain, remainder taken from reference TRBV18 and TRBJ2-3, is NAGVMQNPRHLVRRRGQEARLRCSPMKGHSHVYWYRQLPEEGLKFMVYLQKENIIDESGMPKERFSAEFPKEGPSILRIQQVVRGDSAAYFCASSPPGLAGTTDTQYFGPGTRLTVL.

V usage is TRBV29-1 and J usage is TRBJ2-4, with D tentatively TRBD2 (6 bases). This CDR3 contains 13 residues. Germline assignment: CDR1 SQVTM and CDR2 ANQGSEA. The V end was cut by 3 bases, the J end by 7 bases, with 13 bases between. The CDR3 loop is CSVDVTGGNIQYF. CDR3 sequence (DNA): TGCAGCGTTGATGTGACCGGAGGGAACATTCAGTACTTC.

V usage is TRBV5-1 and J usage is TRBJ2-2; D is perhaps TRBD1 (5 bases). This CDR3 region has 17 residues. The germline V and J ends were trimmed by 0 bases and 0 bases, with 12 bases remaining between them. Germline V gene data show CDR1 as SGHRS and CDR2 as YFSETQ. The CDR3 DNA reads as TGCGCCAGCAGCTTGGTGCAGGGCCGGGCGAACACCGGGGAGCTGTTTTTT. This gives the protein CASSLVQGRANTGELFF.

This rearrangement joins TRBV28 to TRBJ2-1, with TRBD2 identical over 7 bases. Germline V gene sequence: CDR1 MDHEN, CDR2 SYDVKM. After removal of 3 bases from V and 4 bases from J, the junction contained 6 bases not matched to a gene. CDR3 length: 15 residues. CDR3 region: CASSLRSGTYNEQFF. The CDR3 nucleotides read TGTGCCAGCAGTTTGAGGAGCGGGACTTACAATGAGCAGTTCTTC.

CDR3 in amino acids: CSGTYRGYGYTF. CDR3 DNA sequence: TGCAGCGGAACATACAGGGGGTATGGCTACACCTTC. J is TRBJ1-2 and V is TRBV29-1; 8 bases agree with TRBD1. Germline V gene data show CDR1 as SQVTM and CDR2 as ANQGSEA. V shed 7 bases and J 5 bases; nucleotides not matched to a gene: 6. The CDR3 runs to 12 residues.

The V and J genes are TRBV10-3 and TRBJ1-6; D remains unclear. The CDR3 runs to 12 residues. Germline V gene lookup returns CDR1 ENHRY and CDR2 SYGVKD. The germline V and J ends were trimmed by 3 bases and 8 bases, with 5 bases remaining between them. In DNA, the CDR3 is TGTGCCATCAGTGATCCGGATTCACCCCTCCACTTT. Translating it yields CAISDPDSPLHF.

J is TRBJ2-3 and V is TRBV6-6; D uncertain. Trimming took 4 bases from V and 1 from J, leaving 9 bases between them. Per the germline V gene, CDR1 is MNHNY and CDR2 is SVGAGI (reference sequence). The CDR3 length is 14 residues. The CDR3 reads CASSSSQGTDTQYF. CDR3 in DNA: TGTGCCAGCAGTTCCTCTCAGGGCACAGATACGCAGTATTTT.

The chain employs TRBV6-1 and TRBJ2-1; 9 bases match TRBD2. The CDR3 extends over 15 amino acids. Germline values: CDR1 MNHNS, CDR2 SASEGT. The V gene end was trimmed by 2 bases and the J gene end by 8 bases; junction bases not matched to a gene: 7. The CDR3 region has the DNA TGTGCCAGCAGTGAAATGGGACTAGCTGCGGATGAGCAGTTCTTC. Translation: CASSEMGLAADEQFF.

This chain joins TRBV5-1 and TRBJ2-7; 10 bases agree with TRBD1. CDR1 is SGHRS, CDR2 YFSETQ, per germline. The CDR3 covers 15 residues. Unmatched junction bases numbered 7, after V lost 0 bases and J lost 7 bases. CDR3 nucleotide sequence: TGCGCCAGCAGCTTGGTGGGACAGGGGACGGAAGAGCAGTACTTC. This codes for CASSLVGQGTEEQYF. Using reference TRBV5-1 and TRBJ2-7 for the parts outside the CDR3, the full variable domain is KAGVTQTPRYLIKTRGQQVTLSCSPISGHRSVSWYQQTPGQGLQFLFEYFSETQRNKGNFPGRFSGRQFSNSRSEMNVSTLELGDSALYLCASSLVGQGTEEQYFGPGTRLTVT.

The gene calls are TRBV6-5 and TRBJ2-3, with 7 bases identical to TRBD1. V dropped 0 bases and J dropped 11; count of bases not matched to a gene: 2. The V gene's germline CDR1 is MNHEY and CDR2 SVGAGI. This CDR3 is built from 12 residues. CDR3 coding DNA: TGTGCCAGCAGTTACTCCCGGGACAGGCAGTATTTT. Encoded protein: CASSYSRDRQYF.

This chain uses TRBV19 with TRBJ1-5; a possible D gene is TRBD1 (5 bases). The V gene lost 5 bases and the J gene lost 5 bases, with 10 bases spanning the gap. The CDR3 spans 13 residues. The germline V gene has CDR1 LNHDA and CDR2 SQIVND (reference sequence). Written as DNA, the CDR3 is TGTGCCAGTAGTTTCCGGGGGGATCAGCCCCAGCATTTT. Translation: CASSFRGDQPQHF.

This clone was counted only a few times. The rearrangement links TRBV19 to TRBJ2-5; 9 bases fit TRBD1. The germline CDR1 and CDR2 sequences are LNHDA and SQIVND (reference sequence). The junction had 14 bases not matched to a gene; V was cut back by 8 bases and J by 4 bases. There are 16 residues in the CDR3. DNA for the CDR3: TGTGCCAGTGCCGACAGGGGGGCGGCTACTACAGAGACCCAGTACTTC. As protein: CASADRGAATTETQYF.